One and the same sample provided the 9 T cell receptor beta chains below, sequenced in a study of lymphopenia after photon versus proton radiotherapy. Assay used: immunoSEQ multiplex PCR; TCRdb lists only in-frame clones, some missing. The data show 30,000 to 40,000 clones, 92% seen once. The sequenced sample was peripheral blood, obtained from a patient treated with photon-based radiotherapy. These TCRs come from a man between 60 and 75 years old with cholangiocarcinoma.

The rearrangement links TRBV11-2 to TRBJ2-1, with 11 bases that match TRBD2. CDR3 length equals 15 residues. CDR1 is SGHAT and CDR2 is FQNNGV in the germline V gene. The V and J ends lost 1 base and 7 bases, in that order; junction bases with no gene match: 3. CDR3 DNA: TGTGCCAGCAGCTTAGGAGTAGCGGGAGGGAATGAGCAGTTCTTC. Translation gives CASSLGVAGGNEQFF.

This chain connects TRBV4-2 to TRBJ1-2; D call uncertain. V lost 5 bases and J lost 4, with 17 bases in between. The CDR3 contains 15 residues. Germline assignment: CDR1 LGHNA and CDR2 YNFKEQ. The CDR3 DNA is TGTGCCAGCAGCACCCGACAAGGTTCCGGCTATGGCTACACCTTC. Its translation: CASSTRQGSGYGYTF.

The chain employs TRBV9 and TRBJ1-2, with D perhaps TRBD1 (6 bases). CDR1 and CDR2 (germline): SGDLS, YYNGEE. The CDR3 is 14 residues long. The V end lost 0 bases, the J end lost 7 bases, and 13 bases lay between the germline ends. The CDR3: CASSVVSQGFGYTF. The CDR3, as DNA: TGTGCCAGCAGCGTAGTGAGCCAGGGGTTTGGCTACACCTTC.

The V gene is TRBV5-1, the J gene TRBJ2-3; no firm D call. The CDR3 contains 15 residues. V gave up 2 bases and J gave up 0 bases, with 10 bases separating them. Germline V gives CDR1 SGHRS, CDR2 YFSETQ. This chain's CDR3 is CASSLNGRSTDTQYF. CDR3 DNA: TGCGCCAGCAGCTTAAACGGTCGAAGCACAGATACGCAGTATTTT.

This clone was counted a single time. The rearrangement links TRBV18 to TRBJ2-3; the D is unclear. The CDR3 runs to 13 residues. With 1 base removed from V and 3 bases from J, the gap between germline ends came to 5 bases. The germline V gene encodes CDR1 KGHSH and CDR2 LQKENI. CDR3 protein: CASSPQETDTQYF. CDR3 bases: TGTGCCAGCTCACCACAGGAGACAGATACGCAGTATTTT.

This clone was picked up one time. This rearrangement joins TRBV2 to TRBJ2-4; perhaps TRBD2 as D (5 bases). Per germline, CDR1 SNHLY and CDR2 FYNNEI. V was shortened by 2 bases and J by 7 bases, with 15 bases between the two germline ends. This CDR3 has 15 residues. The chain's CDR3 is CASSELGGSINIQYF. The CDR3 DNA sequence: TGTGCCAGCAGTGAATTAGGTGGGAGCATCAACATTCAGTACTTC.

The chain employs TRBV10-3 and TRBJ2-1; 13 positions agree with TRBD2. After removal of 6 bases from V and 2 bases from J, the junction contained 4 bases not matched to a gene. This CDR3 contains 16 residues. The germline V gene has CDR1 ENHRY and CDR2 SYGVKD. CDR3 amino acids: CAIRGTSGDPYNEQFF. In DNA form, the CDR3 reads TGTGCCATCAGAGGGACTAGCGGGGACCCCTACAATGAGCAGTTCTTC.

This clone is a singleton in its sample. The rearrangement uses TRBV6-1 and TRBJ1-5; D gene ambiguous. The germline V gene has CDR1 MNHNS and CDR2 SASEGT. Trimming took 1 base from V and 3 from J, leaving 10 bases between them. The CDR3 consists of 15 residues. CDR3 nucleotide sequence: TGTGCCAGCAGTGAAGGTAGGGCCGACAATCAGCCCCAGCATTTT. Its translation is CASSEGRADNQPQHF.

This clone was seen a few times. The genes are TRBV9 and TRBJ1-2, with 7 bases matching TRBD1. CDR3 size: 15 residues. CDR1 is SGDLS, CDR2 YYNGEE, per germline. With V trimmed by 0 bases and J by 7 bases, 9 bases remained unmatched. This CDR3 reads CASSVGQGPTLGYTF. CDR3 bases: TGTGCCAGCAGCGTAGGACAGGGTCCAACCCTTGGCTACACCTTC.